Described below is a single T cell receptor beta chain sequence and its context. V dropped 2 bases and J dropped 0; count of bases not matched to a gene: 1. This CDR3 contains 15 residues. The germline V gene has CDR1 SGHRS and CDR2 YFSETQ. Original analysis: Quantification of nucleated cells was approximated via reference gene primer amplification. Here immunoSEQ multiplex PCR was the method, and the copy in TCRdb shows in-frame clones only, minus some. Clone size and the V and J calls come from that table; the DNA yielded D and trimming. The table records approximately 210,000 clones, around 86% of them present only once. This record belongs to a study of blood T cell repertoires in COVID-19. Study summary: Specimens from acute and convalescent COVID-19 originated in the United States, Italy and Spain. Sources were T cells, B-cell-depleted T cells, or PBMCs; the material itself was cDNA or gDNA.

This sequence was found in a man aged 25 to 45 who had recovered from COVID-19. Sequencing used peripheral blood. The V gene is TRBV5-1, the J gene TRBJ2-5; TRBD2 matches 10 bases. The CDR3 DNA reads TGCGCCAGCAGCTTAGCGGGGGGGGACCAAGAGACCCAGTACTTC. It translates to CASSLAGGDQETQYF.